The T cell receptor (beta chain) under discussion was sequenced for a study of T cell responses to AZD1222 COVID-19 vaccine. Germline CDR1 and CDR2: MDHEN and SYDVKM. V lost 5 bases, J lost 4 bases, and 9 bases lay in between. The CDR3 spans 13 residues. Sequencing used immunoSEQ multiplex PCR; TCRdb keeps in-frame clones, though not all of them. The sample carries about 85,000 clones, 65% to 90% recorded once. As for this clone: Its antigen is not known.

Study results and caveats: Two AZD1222 doses significantly raised spike-specific TCR breadth and depth over controls. After the peak T cell response, and only then, were repertoires sampled. Only a handful of AZD1222 recipients, six or seven in all, had baseline seropositivity. Nearly half of spike-specific TCRs reportedly go after variant regions that carry no mutations.

This clonotype was obtained from an adult in good health. The chain uses TRBV28 and TRBJ1-5, with D hard to call. The input for sequencing was peripheral blood, taken on day 0 of AZD1222 vaccination. The CDR3 reads CASSPGGNQPQHF. In DNA form, the CDR3 reads TGTGCCAGCAGTCCAGGAGGGAATCAGCCCCAGCATTTT.